This TCR beta chain was captured in a study of T cell responses to AZD1222 COVID-19 vaccine. Data came from immunoSEQ multiplex PCR; TCRdb stores just in-frame clones and leaves some out. The sample gives over 110,000 clones, 90% of which show up once; 1.5% to 2% is in the top ten. The germline V and J ends were trimmed by 4 bases and 8 bases, with 11 bases remaining between them. The CDR3 spans 12 residues. Germline values: CDR1 KGHSH, CDR2 LQKENI. Findings and caveats of the study: Compared with day 0, the breadth and depth of the Spike-specific TCR repertoire rose significantly after two doses of AZD1222. Clonal diversity was possibly underestimated; the donors were predominantly white British and more often female. Vaccine-related CD4 TCRs covered spike, predominating at 160-218 and 743-854. Repertoires were obtained solely post-peak T cell response.

This clone was recorded a few times. As yet, its antigen is unknown. Source: peripheral blood, taken 28 days after the second AZD1222 dose. The TCR was taken from an adult who received the AZD1222 COVID-19 vaccine. The V and J genes are TRBV18 and TRBJ1-1, with D perhaps TRBD1 (6 bases). The CDR3 nucleotides are TGTGCCAGCTCACTATTCACAGGGGAAGCTTTCTTT. This codes for CASSLFTGEAFF.